These 12 T cell receptor beta chains share one sample of origin, sequenced in a study of blood T cell repertoires in COVID-19. Here immunoSEQ multiplex PCR was the method, and the copy in TCRdb shows in-frame clones only, minus some. This sample yields tens of thousands of clones, of which around 84% are seen a single time; under 15% belongs to the top ten. The sequencing sample was made of peripheral blood. These receptors were collected from a woman aged 70 to 79 in a cohort sampled during active COVID-19.

This clone was detected only once. V usage is TRBV27 and J usage is TRBJ2-1; 13 bases are a match to TRBD2. The V gene's germline CDR1 is MNHEY and CDR2 SMNVEV (reference sequence). Germline trimming cut 3 bases from V and 6 bases from J; bases unmatched to any gene: 14. The CDR3 sequence is 19 residues long. This CDR3 is CASSFRGLAGVSFRNEQFF. The CDR3 coding sequence is TGTGCCAGCAGTTTCCGCGGACTAGCGGGAGTCTCTTTCCGCAATGAGCAGTTCTTC.

The chain carries TRBV5-1 and TRBJ2-3; 9 bases align to TRBD1. CDR3 length: 16 amino acids. CDR1 is SGHRS and CDR2 is YFSETQ in the germline V gene. The V segment lost 3 bases and the J segment 2 bases; nucleotides outside the gene matches: 7. CDR3 amino acids: CASSSTGGTLTDTQYF. In DNA, the CDR3 is TGCGCCAGCAGCTCCACAGGGGGCACGCTCACAGATACGCAGTATTTT.

CDR3 sequence: CASSRQTGGNAGELFF. CDR3 bases: TGCGCCAGCAGCCGCCAGACAGGGGGTAATGCCGGGGAGCTGTTTTTT. V gene TRBV4-1 combines with J gene TRBJ2-2; 9 nucleotides align to TRBD1. Germline-derived CDR1 and CDR2 are MGHRA and YSYEKL. This CDR3 contains 16 residues. Germline trimming cut 4 bases from V and 6 bases from J; bases unmatched to any gene: 9.

This chain uses TRBV30 with TRBJ1-6, with 7 bases fitting TRBD1. V was pared by 2 bases and J by 6 bases, with 4 bases of the junction left unmatched. Germline lookup yields CDR1 GTSNPN and CDR2 SVGIG (reference sequence). This CDR3 has 14 residues. The CDR3 region is CAWSPTGVNSPLHF. The CDR3 DNA sequence: TGTGCCTGGAGTCCAACAGGGGTTAATTCACCCCTCCACTTT.

The chain has TRBV6-5 and TRBJ1-1; 10 nucleotides align to TRBD1. The CDR3 is 14 residues long. After removal of 7 bases from V and 8 bases from J, the junction contained 10 bases not matched to a gene. Germline CDR1 is MNHEY and CDR2 is SVGAGI. CDR3 residues: CASTIGTGEREAFF. CDR3 sequence (DNA): TGTGCCAGCACGATCGGGACAGGGGAAAGAGAAGCTTTCTTT.

The gene calls are TRBV5-1 and TRBJ1-1; D unclear. Deletions cut 0 bases from V and 1 base from J, with 10 bases between. The CDR3 is made up of 15 amino acids. Germline V CDR1 and CDR2: SGHRS, YFSETQ. In DNA form, the CDR3 reads TGCGCCAGCAGCTTGGTCGGTCGGGGGAACACTGAAGCTTTCTTT. Amino acid sequence: CASSLVGRGNTEAFF.

This clone occurred once. The J gene is TRBJ1-2, the V gene TRBV4-3; possibly TRBD1 for D (6 bases). V was trimmed by 4 bases and J by 8 bases, leaving 17 bases between them. This CDR3 is 14 amino acids long. The V gene's germline CDR1 is LGHNA and CDR2 YSLEER. The CDR3 protein is CASSRGGHGLGYTF. The CDR3 nucleotides are TGCGCCAGCAGCCGAGGGGGACACGGCCTCGGCTACACCTTC.

This clone occurred once. V gene TRBV30 combines with J gene TRBJ1-6, with 8 bases fitting TRBD1. Unmatched junction bases numbered 10, after V lost 5 bases and J lost 7 bases. In germline, CDR1 is GTSNPN, CDR2 SVGIG (reference sequence). CDR3 length equals 15 residues. The CDR3 sequence: CAWGQGYRGNSPLHF. DNA of the CDR3: TGTGCCTGGGGACAGGGATACAGAGGAAATTCACCCCTCCACTTT.

The chain uses TRBV19 and TRBJ2-1; 10 positions agree with TRBD1. Per the germline V gene, CDR1 is LNHDA and CDR2 is SQIVND (reference sequence). The ends lost 6 bases at V and 5 bases at J; junction bases unmatched: 13. The CDR3 spans 17 residues. CDR3 region: CASRRQGAQVGDNEQFF. In DNA form, the CDR3 reads TGTGCCAGTAGGAGACAGGGGGCGCAGGTCGGCGACAATGAGCAGTTCTTC.

V and J are TRBV3-1 (or the pseudogene TRBV3-2) and TRBJ2-7, with 7 bases fitting TRBD1. Germline V CDR1 and CDR2: LGHDT, YNNKEL (reference sequence). V dropped 3 bases and J dropped 0; count of bases not matched to a gene: 8. The CDR3 is 16 amino acids. CDR3 residues: CASSQYRGFSSYEQYF. CDR3 DNA: TGTGCCAGCAGCCAGTACAGGGGATTTAGCTCCTACGAGCAGTACTTC.

The rearrangement joins TRBV19 to TRBJ1-2; D uncertain. Germline values: CDR1 LNHDA, CDR2 SQIVND (reference sequence). V lost 7 bases to trimming and J lost 0 bases, with 15 bases between them. The CDR3 covers 15 residues. DNA for the CDR3: TGTGCCAGTATCGCCGAGAATTTTCCTAACTATGGCTACACCTTC. Protein sequence: CASIAENFPNYGYTF.

In this sample, this clone turned up once. CDR3 DNA sequence: TGTGCCAGCAGTGCCCCCGGGACAGTGAGCTCCTACGAGCAGTACTTC. This encodes CASSAPGTVSSYEQYF. V gene TRBV28 combines with J gene TRBJ2-7; 7 positions match TRBD1. Germline V CDR1 and CDR2: MDHEN, SYDVKM. V was clipped by 5 bases and J by 0 bases; unmatched bases: 10. The CDR3 sequence is 16 residues long.